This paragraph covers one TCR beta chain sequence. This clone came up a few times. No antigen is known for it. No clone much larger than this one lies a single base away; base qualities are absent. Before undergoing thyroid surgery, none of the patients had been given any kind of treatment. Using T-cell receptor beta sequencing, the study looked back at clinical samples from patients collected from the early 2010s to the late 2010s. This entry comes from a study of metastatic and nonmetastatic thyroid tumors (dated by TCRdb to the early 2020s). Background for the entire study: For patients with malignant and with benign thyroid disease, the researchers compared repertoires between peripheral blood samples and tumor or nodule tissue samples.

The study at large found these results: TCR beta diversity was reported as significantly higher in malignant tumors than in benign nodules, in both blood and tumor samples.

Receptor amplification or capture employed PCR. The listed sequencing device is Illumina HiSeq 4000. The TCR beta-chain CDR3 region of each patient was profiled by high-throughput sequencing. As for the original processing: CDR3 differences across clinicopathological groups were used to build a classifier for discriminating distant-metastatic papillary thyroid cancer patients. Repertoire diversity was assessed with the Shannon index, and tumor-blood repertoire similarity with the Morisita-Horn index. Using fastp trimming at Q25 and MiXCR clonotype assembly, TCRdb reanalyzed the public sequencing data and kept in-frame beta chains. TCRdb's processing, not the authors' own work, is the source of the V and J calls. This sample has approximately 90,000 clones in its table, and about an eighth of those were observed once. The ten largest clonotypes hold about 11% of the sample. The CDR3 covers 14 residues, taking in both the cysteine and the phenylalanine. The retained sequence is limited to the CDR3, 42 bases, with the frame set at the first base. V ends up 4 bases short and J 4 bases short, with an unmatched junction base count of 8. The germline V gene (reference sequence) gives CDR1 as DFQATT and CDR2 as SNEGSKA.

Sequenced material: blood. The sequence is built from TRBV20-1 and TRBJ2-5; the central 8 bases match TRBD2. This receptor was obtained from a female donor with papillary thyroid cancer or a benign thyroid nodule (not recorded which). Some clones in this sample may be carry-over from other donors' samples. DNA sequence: TGCAGTGCTAACGACGGGAGGGCGGGAGAGACCCAGTACTTC. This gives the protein CSANDGRAGETQYF.